Here is one T cell receptor beta chain with its context. This clone was detected once. The target of this receptor is not known. No quality values exist for individual bases; no much larger clone is one base distant. The sample is drawn from a study of blood T cell repertoires in COVID-19 (dated by TCRdb to the early 2020s). General notes on the study: Collaborator samples came from the United States, Italy and Spain and covered acute and convalescent phases of COVID-19. The material from the prospective study consisted of cDNA or gDNA derived from T cells, B-cell-depleted T cells, or PBMCs. The dataset comprised deeply sampled blood TCRbeta repertoires from subjects exposed to, actively infected with, or recovered from COVID-19. The repertoires were released in a freely available public database meant as a resource for research on the immune response to SARS-CoV-2. Samples came from the ongoing ImmuneRACE study (first 160 participants) plus 1,254 subjects from 6 global collaborators. The sample metadata nearly always contained a de-identified subject ID, COVID-19 status, age in years and sex. Where available, HLA class I and class II types were obtained from metadata supplied by the sample provider rather than from assay-based typing. Overall study outcomes, separate from this receptor: The amount of clinical and demographic metadata varied by source and participant and was provided uncurated.

The germline V gene encodes CDR1 LGHNA and CDR2 YSLEER. The CDR3 runs 13 amino acids, cysteine and phenylalanine included. Only the CDR3 part of the read is kept: 39 bases, read in frame from the first base. The V and J ends are trimmed by 0 bases and 6 bases, leaving 9 bases between them. In the prospective study, participants were 18 to 89 years old, resided in 24 geographic areas of the United States, and were enrolled through a virtual design. Cohort assignment in the prospective study relied on participant-reported clinical history from a screening survey and a study questionnaire. Recovered participants in ImmuneRACE Cohort 3 were defined as having two consecutive negative NP/OP PCR tests, clearance from a healthcare professional, or resolution of symptoms. In the prospective study, whole blood, serum and a nasopharyngeal or oropharyngeal swab were collected from each participant by mobile phlebotomists. Over a 2-month period, participants in the prospective study had the option of providing additional blood draws and questionnaires. Prospective study blood samples were shipped either frozen or at room temperature before DNA extraction.

TCRbeta CDR3 regions were amplified from genomic DNA using the immunoSEQ Assay, a bias-controlled multiplex PCR. The paper's data handling went like this. Within the assay, amplification of reference gene primers was used to estimate how many nucleated cells each sample contained. To quantify the absolute abundance of each unique TCRbeta CDR3 rearrangement, sequence reads were collapsed and filtered. For each sample, productive Simpson clonality was calculated by taking the square root of Simpson's diversity index across productive rearrangements. Held by TCRdb, this immuneACCESS table contains in-frame sequences only and omits some clones. Under half of the omission traces to an unresolved V gene where checked; the cause of the rest is unknown. That table supplies the V and J calls and clone size; D and trimming were determined from the DNA. This sample holds 200,000 or so clones; around 90% were observed only once. Of the sample, 2.6% falls within the top ten clones.

This receptor was obtained from a woman between 25 and 40 years old who had recovered from COVID-19. Input material: PBMCs or T cells enriched from blood (not recorded which). The V and J segments used are TRBV4-3 and TRBJ2-7, with the D gene too uncertain to name. The CDR3 protein sequence reads: CASSQDRMAEQYF. The bases are TGCGCCAGCAGCCAAGATCGTATGGCCGAGCAGTACTTC.